A selection of T cell receptor beta chains follows, all from one sample in a study of blood T cell repertoires in COVID-19. This table comes from immunoSEQ multiplex PCR, and its TCRdb copy is limited to in-frame clones, with some not included. The table shows approximately 250,000 clones, with about 87% occurring only once. Sequenced: PBMCs or T cells enriched from blood (not recorded which). The receptors here all came from a woman in her twenties or thirties with acute COVID-19. Both conserved end residues are trimmed from each CDR3. Each record gives: CDR3 protein, V gene, CDR3 length, J gene.

CDR3aa: ASSQDVLFEGNTGELF; v_gene: TRBV4-1; len: 16; j_gene: TRBJ2-2
CDR3aa: ASSVGASGVQDTQY; v_gene: TRBV9; len: 14; j_gene: TRBJ2-3
CDR3aa: ATSRERGLGANVLT; v_gene: TRBV15; len: 14; j_gene: TRBJ2-6
CDR3aa: ASSPGTSGRFGGYNEQF; v_gene: TRBV5-1; len: 17; j_gene: TRBJ2-1
CDR3aa: ATSERATDTQY; v_gene: TRBV24-1; len: 11; j_gene: TRBJ2-3
CDR3aa: ASSYSGGTEAF; v_gene: TRBV6-5; len: 11; j_gene: TRBJ1-1
CDR3aa: ASSLSRGAYEQY; v_gene: TRBV5-6; len: 12; j_gene: TRBJ2-7
CDR3aa: ASSRTGRGSGNTIY; v_gene: TRBV5-1; len: 14; j_gene: TRBJ1-3
CDR3aa: ASSLGTSETEEQY; v_gene: TRBV5-1; len: 13; j_gene: TRBJ2-7
CDR3aa: ASSLEAPGINEQF; v_gene: TRBV5-1; len: 13; j_gene: TRBJ2-1
CDR3aa: ASSIGGPQETQY; v_gene: TRBV7-9; len: 12; j_gene: TRBJ2-5
CDR3aa: ASSATSGGDYDEQF; v_gene: TRBV9; len: 14; j_gene: TRBJ2-1
CDR3aa: ASSVLAGSSYNEQF; v_gene: TRBV19; len: 14; j_gene: TRBJ2-1
CDR3aa: ASSLEGTGELF; v_gene: TRBV7-8; len: 11; j_gene: TRBJ2-2
CDR3aa: ASSYSGAFGNTIY; v_gene: TRBV6-5; len: 13; j_gene: TRBJ1-3
CDR3aa: ASSLAGVSYNSPLH; v_gene: TRBV5-1; len: 14; j_gene: TRBJ1-6
CDR3aa: ASSESGTSGSQETQY; v_gene: TRBV25-1; len: 15; j_gene: TRBJ2-5
CDR3aa: ASGRGASYEQY; v_gene: TRBV25-1; len: 11; j_gene: TRBJ2-7
CDR3aa: ASSPLKGGQPQH; v_gene: TRBV18; len: 12; j_gene: TRBJ1-5
CDR3aa: ASSQDGQGQETQY; v_gene: TRBV4-1; len: 13; j_gene: TRBJ2-5
CDR3aa: ASSPWDWNTEAF; v_gene: TRBV7-9; len: 12; j_gene: TRBJ1-1
CDR3aa: ASSDGATNEKLF; v_gene: TRBV10-1; len: 12; j_gene: TRBJ1-4
CDR3aa: ASRTVTGNQPQH; v_gene: TRBV6-5; len: 12; j_gene: TRBJ1-5
CDR3aa: ASRGGTDTQY; v_gene: TRBV28; len: 10; j_gene: TRBJ2-3
CDR3aa: ASSSSYISYEQY; v_gene: TRBV5-1; len: 12; j_gene: TRBJ2-7
CDR3aa: ASSIAPGEAF; v_gene: TRBV19; len: 10; j_gene: TRBJ1-1
CDR3aa: ATISPTDTQY; v_gene: TRBV10-3; len: 10; j_gene: TRBJ2-3
CDR3aa: ASSPSVGARGDTQY; v_gene: TRBV19; len: 14; j_gene: TRBJ2-3
CDR3aa: AWSVPSLGDYEQY; v_gene: TRBV30; len: 13; j_gene: TRBJ2-7
CDR3aa: ASSLVYEQY; v_gene: TRBV11-2; len: 9; j_gene: TRBJ2-7
CDR3aa: ASSQEYSGQRELF; v_gene: TRBV4-2; len: 13; j_gene: TRBJ2-2
CDR3aa: ASSQAGLVSYNEQF; v_gene: TRBV4-1; len: 14; j_gene: TRBJ2-1
CDR3aa: ASSQDQGSSYNEQF; v_gene: TRBV9; len: 14; j_gene: TRBJ2-1
CDR3aa: ASRPKSLSGDEQY; v_gene: TRBV7-6; len: 13; j_gene: TRBJ2-7
CDR3aa: ASSSKATSGSLADTQY; v_gene: TRBV5-1; len: 16; j_gene: TRBJ2-3
CDR3aa: ASSSSGTGKETQY; v_gene: TRBV5-4; len: 13; j_gene: TRBJ2-5
CDR3aa: ASSEDRDSPLH; v_gene: TRBV6-1; len: 11; j_gene: TRBJ1-6